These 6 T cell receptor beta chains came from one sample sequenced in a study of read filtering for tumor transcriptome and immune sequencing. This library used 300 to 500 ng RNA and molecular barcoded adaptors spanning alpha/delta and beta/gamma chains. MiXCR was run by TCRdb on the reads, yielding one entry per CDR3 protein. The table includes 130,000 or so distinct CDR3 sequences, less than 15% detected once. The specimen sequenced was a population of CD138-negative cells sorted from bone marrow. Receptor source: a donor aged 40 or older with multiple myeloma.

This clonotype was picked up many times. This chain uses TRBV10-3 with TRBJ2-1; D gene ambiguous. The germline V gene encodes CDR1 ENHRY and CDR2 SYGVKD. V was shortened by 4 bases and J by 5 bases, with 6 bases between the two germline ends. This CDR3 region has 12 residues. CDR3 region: CAISGRDNEQFF. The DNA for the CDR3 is TGTGCCATCAGTGGCCGGGACAATGAGCAGTTCTTC.

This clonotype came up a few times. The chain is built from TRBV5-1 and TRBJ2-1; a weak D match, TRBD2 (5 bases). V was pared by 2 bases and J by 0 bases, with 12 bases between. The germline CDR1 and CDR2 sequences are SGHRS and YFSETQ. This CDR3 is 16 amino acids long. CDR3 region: CASSFGGLSSYNEQFF. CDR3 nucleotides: TGCGCCAGCAGCTTTGGAGGCCTCAGCTCCTACAATGAGCAGTTCTTC.

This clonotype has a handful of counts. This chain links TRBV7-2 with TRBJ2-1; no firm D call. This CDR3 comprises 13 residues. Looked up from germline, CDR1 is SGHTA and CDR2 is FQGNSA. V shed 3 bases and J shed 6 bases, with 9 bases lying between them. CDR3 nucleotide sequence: TGTGCCAGCAGCTTCGACTGGCTCAATGAGCAGTTCTTC. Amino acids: CASSFDWLNEQFF.

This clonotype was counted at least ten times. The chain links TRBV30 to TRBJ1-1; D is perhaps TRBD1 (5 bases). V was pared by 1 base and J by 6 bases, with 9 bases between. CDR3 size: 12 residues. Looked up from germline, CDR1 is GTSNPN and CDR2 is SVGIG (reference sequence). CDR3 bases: TGTGCCTGGAGTGGGTGGGGCGCTGAAGCTTTCTTT. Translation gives CAWSGWGAEAFF.

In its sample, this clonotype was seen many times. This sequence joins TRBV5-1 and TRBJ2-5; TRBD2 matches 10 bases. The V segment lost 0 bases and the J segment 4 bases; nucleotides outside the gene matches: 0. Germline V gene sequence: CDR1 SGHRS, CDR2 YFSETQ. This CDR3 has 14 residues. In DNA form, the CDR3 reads TGCGCCAGCAGCTTGGGACTAGCGGGAGAGACCCAGTACTTC. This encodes CASSLGLAGETQYF. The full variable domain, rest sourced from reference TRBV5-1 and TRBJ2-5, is KAGVTQTPRYLIKTRGQQVTLSCSPISGHRSVSWYQQTPGQGLQFLFEYFSETQRNKGNFPGRFSGRQFSNSRSEMNVSTLELGDSALYLCASSLGLAGETQYFGPGTRLLVL.

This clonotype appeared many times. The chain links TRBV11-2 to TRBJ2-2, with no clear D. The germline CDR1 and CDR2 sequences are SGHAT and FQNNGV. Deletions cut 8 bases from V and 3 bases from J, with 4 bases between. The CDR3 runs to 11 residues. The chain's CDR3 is CASLDTGELFF. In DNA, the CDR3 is TGTGCCAGCCTTGACACCGGGGAGCTGTTTTTT.